Presented here are 32 T cell receptor beta chains from one specimen sequenced in a study of blood T cell repertoires in COVID-19. Some clones are missing from TCRdb's copy, which holds only in-frame ones; the method was immunoSEQ multiplex PCR. The sample carries under 300,000 clones, around 84% recorded once. Source material: peripheral blood. The receptors were sampled from a woman in her seventies with active or convalescent COVID-19.

The CDR3 loop is CASSSFQWAAFF. Written as DNA, the CDR3 is TGTGCCAGCAGTTCCTTCCAATGGGCGGCTTTCTTT. The chain has TRBV12-3 or TRBV12-4 and TRBJ1-1; no clear D. Trimming removed 4 bases at V and 11 bases at J, with 14 bases between. CDR3 length equals 12 residues.

The chain recombines TRBV24-1 with TRBJ1-1; tentative D call: TRBD1 (5 bases). Germline CDR1 KGHDR, CDR2 SFDVKD. Trimming left V 4 bases short and J 2 bases short, with 16 bases between. The CDR3 has 16 amino acids. The CDR3 nucleotides are TGTGCCACCAGTGACTCTCCCGGGGGACCCAACACTGAAGCTTTCTTT. It yields the protein CATSDSPGGPNTEAFF.

The genes are TRBV12-3 or TRBV12-4 and TRBJ1-1; D possibly corresponds to TRBD1 (5 bases). With 5 bases removed from V and 9 bases from J, the gap between germline ends came to 13 bases. This CDR3 has 12 amino acids. CDR3 loop: CASSPPGTQAFF. CDR3 in DNA: TGTGCCAGCAGTCCGCCTGGGACTCAAGCTTTCTTT.

The chain recombines TRBV24-1 with TRBJ2-1, with D perhaps matching TRBD2 (7 bases). From germline, CDR1 is KGHDR and CDR2 SFDVKD. The CDR3 is 15 residues long. V lost 5 bases and J 3 bases, leaving 13 bases between the germline ends. For the CDR3, the DNA is TGTGCCACCAGTGTTCGGGGGGCTGGCTACAATGAGCAGTTCTTC. Amino acids: CATSVRGAGYNEQFF.

This clone was seen a few times. The chain employs TRBV19 and TRBJ1-5; tentative D call: TRBD1 (5 bases). Trimming took 5 bases from V and 4 from J, leaving 9 bases between them. Looked up from germline, CDR1 is LNHDA and CDR2 is SQIVND (reference sequence). This CDR3 contains 13 residues. The CDR3 DNA reads as TGTGCCAGTAGTTATACAGGAAATCAGCCCCAGCATTTT. This gives the protein CASSYTGNQPQHF. Complete variable domain (other parts from reference TRBV19 and TRBJ1-5): DGGITQSPKYLFRKEGQNVTLSCEQNLNHDAMYWYRQDPGQGLRLIYYSQIVNDFQKGDIAEGYSVSREKKESFPLTVTSAQKNPTAFYLCASSYTGNQPQHFGDGTRLSIL.

Concerning this clone: This sample includes further DNA sequences coding for the same CDR3. V usage is TRBV11-2 and J usage is TRBJ1-1; unclear D gene. Germline V gene sequence: CDR1 SGHAT, CDR2 FQNNGV. The CDR3 loop spans 12 amino acids. V lost 1 base, J lost 4 bases, and 4 bases lay in between. The CDR3 sequence: CASSLVRTEAFF. The DNA for the CDR3 is TGTGCCAGCAGCTTAGTCCGCACTGAAGCTTTCTTT. The variable domain in full, with the rest retrieved from reference TRBV11-2 and TRBJ1-1, is EAGVAQSPRYKIIEKRQSVAFWCNPISGHATLYWYQQILGQGPKLLIQFQNNGVVDDSQLPKDRFSAERLKGVDSTLKIQPAKLEDSAVYLCASSLVRTEAFFGQGTRLTVV.

The V call is TRBV29-1, the J call TRBJ1-2; TRBD1 matches 7 bases. Trimming took 0 bases from V and 5 from J; bases not matched to a gene: 9. The CDR3 is made up of 15 amino acids. Germline V gene data show CDR1 as SQVTM and CDR2 as ANQGSEA. This chain's CDR3 is CSVEDLRQGGYGYTF. The CDR3 DNA reads TGCAGCGTTGAAGATCTTCGACAGGGTGGATATGGCTACACCTTC.

The sample holds a few counts of this clone. The sample carries other DNA sequences with the same CDR3. This chain links TRBV5-1 with TRBJ1-5; D gene unclear. CDR3 length: 15 residues. Trimming shortened V by 0 bases and J by 0 bases, and 7 bases separated the two germline ends. From germline, CDR1 is SGHRS and CDR2 YFSETQ. The CDR3 spells CASSLGEASNQPQHF. DNA for the CDR3: TGCGCCAGCAGCTTGGGAGAGGCTAGCAATCAGCCCCAGCATTTT.

This clone was recorded once. The gene calls are TRBV28 and TRBJ2-3; D uncertain. The CDR3 totals 13 residues. CDR1 and CDR2 (germline): MDHEN, SYDVKM. Between the trimmed V and J ends, which lost 3 bases and 3 bases, there was a span of 7 bases. The CDR3 spells CASSLPRTDTQYF. The DNA of the CDR3 is TGTGCCAGCAGTTTGCCCAGAACAGATACGCAGTATTTT.

Only a few counts were recorded for this clone. The chain has TRBV6-1 and TRBJ1-5, with D uncertain. The length of the CDR3 is 17 residues. V lost 1 base and J lost 2, with 15 bases in between. Germline V gene lookup returns CDR1 MNHNS and CDR2 SASEGT. Here the CDR3 reads CASSEGAWVMGNQPQHF. The CDR3 region has the DNA TGTGCCAGCAGTGAAGGGGCTTGGGTCATGGGCAATCAGCCCCAGCATTTT.

The V call is TRBV12-3 or TRBV12-4, the J call TRBJ2-5; D may be TRBD2 (6 bases). The V end was cut by 7 bases, the J end by 7 bases, with 16 bases between. The CDR3 runs 13 residues. The CDR3 loop reads CASTPTSPGTQYF. The CDR3 DNA is TGTGCCAGCACTCCCACTAGCCCTGGGACCCAGTACTTC.

DNA for the CDR3: TGTGCCATCAGTGAGCAGTCTGGGGCCAACGTCCTGACTTTC. It specifies CAISEQSGANVLTF. The chain combines TRBV10-3 with TRBJ2-6; D gene uncertain. In germline, CDR1 is ENHRY, CDR2 SYGVKD. This CDR3 has 14 amino acids. The germline V and J ends were trimmed by 2 bases and 1 base, with 3 bases remaining between them.

The rearrangement links TRBV20-1 to TRBJ1-2; perhaps TRBD1 as D (6 bases). The CDR3 is 11 amino acids. The germline V gene has CDR1 DFQATT and CDR2 SNEGSKA (reference sequence). V was clipped by 6 bases and J by 8 bases, with 13 bases between them. The CDR3: CSATNRDGYTF. For the CDR3, the DNA is TGCAGTGCGACTAACAGGGACGGCTACACCTTC.

The chain links TRBV15 to TRBJ1-3; D is perhaps TRBD1 (5 bases). The germline V gene encodes CDR1 LNHNV and CDR2 YYDKDF (reference sequence). Trimming stripped 9 bases from V and 8 bases from J, with 20 bases between. The CDR3 is made up of 14 amino acids. The CDR3 region has the DNA TGTGCCACAAACAGCCACGGAGGGACGGACACCATATATTTT. This sequence encodes CATNSHGGTDTIYF. Full variable domain (rest looked up from reference TRBV15 and TRBJ1-3): DAMVIQNPRYQVTQFGKPVTLSCSQTLNHNVMYWYQQKSSQAPKLLFHYYDKDFNNEADTPDNFQSRRPNTSFCFLDIRSPGLGDTAMYLCATNSHGGTDTIYFGEGSWLTVV.

J is TRBJ2-1 and V is TRBV2, with 7 bases identical to TRBD2. Looked up from germline, CDR1 is SNHLY and CDR2 is FYNNEI. The CDR3 sequence is 16 residues long. Losses at the gene ends were 5 bases for V and 4 bases for J; bases not matched to a gene: 11. The DNA for the CDR3 is TGTGCCAGCAGTAGGGCTAGCGGCTACTCGTACAATGAGCAGTTCTTC. It translates to CASSRASGYSYNEQFF. Filled out from reference TRBV2 and TRBJ2-1, the complete variable domain reads EPEVTQTPSHQVTQMGQEVILRCVPISNHLYFYWYRQILGQKVEFLVSFYNNEISEKSEIFDDQFSVERPDGSNFTLKIRSTKLEDSAMYFCASSRASGYSYNEQFFGPGTRLTVL.

The rearrangement links TRBV7-2 to TRBJ1-2, with unresolved D. V was cut by 5 bases and J by 5 bases, with 12 bases left in between. Germline V gives CDR1 SGHTA, CDR2 FQGNSA. CDR3 size: 13 residues. The CDR3 DNA reads as TGTGCCAGCAGCCCCGGGATTCCTTATGGCTACACCTTC. Amino acid sequence: CASSPGIPYGYTF. The full variable domain, with the rest looked up from reference TRBV7-2 and TRBJ1-2, is GAGVSQSPSNKVTEKGKDVELRCDPISGHTALYWYRQSLGQGLEFLIYFQGNSAPDKSGLPSDRFSAERTGGSVSTLTIQRTQQEDSAVYLCASSPGIPYGYTFGSGTRLTVV.

CDR3 in DNA: TGCGCCAGCAGTGGACAGGGGGCTTTAGCTTTCTTT. This translates into CASSGQGALAFF. This chain links TRBV5-1 with TRBJ1-1, with 11 bases identical to TRBD1. The CDR3 is 12 amino acids. The ends lost 5 bases at V and 10 bases at J; junction bases unmatched: 4. Germline CDR1 SGHRS, CDR2 YFSETQ.

The V and J genes are TRBV9 and TRBJ1-1; D remains unclear. The CDR3 consists of 14 residues. Germline V gene data show CDR1 as SGDLS and CDR2 as YYNGEE. With 1 base removed from V and 3 bases from J, the gap between germline ends came to 10 bases. CDR3 coding DNA: TGTGCCAGCAGCGTAAGGGAGGCGGACACTGAAGCTTTCTTT. This codes for CASSVREADTEAFF.

The chain has TRBV6-5 and TRBJ1-2; a weak D match, TRBD1 (5 bases). Trimming took off 0 bases at V and 6 bases at J, with 17 bases between the two ends. The CDR3 consists of 16 residues. The germline V gene encodes CDR1 MNHEY and CDR2 SVGAGI. CDR3 DNA: TGTGCCAGCAGTTACTCGGGGGAGGGGCCCGGGGATGGCTACACCTTC. It yields the protein CASSYSGEGPGDGYTF.

This chain joins TRBV11-2 and TRBJ1-6; D remains ambiguous. CDR1 SGHAT and CDR2 FQNNGV come from the germline V gene. The V end was cut by 5 bases, the J end by 15 bases, with 17 bases between. This CDR3 has 13 residues. DNA of the CDR3: TGTGCCAGCAGCACAAACGGGAACCCAGGCCTCCACTTT. Its protein is CASSTNGNPGLHF. Drawing the rest from reference TRBV11-2 and TRBJ1-6, the complete variable domain is EAGVAQSPRYKIIEKRQSVAFWCNPISGHATLYWYQQILGQGPKLLIQFQNNGVVDDSQLPKDRFSAERLKGVDSTLKIQPAKLEDSAVYLCASSTNGNPGLHFGNGTRLTVT.

This clone came up a few times. V and J are TRBV3-1 (or the pseudogene TRBV3-2) and TRBJ1-1; perhaps TRBD1 as D (5 bases). This CDR3 is built from 15 residues. Germline loops: CDR1 LGHDT, CDR2 YNNKEL (reference sequence). Trimming took off 5 bases at V and 0 bases at J, with 13 bases between the two ends. The CDR3 DNA is TGTGCCAGCAGCGCGGGGGGGAAGCTGAACACTGAAGCTTTCTTT. Protein product: CASSAGGKLNTEAFF.

The genes are TRBV6-6 and TRBJ1-6; maybe TRBD1 (5 bases). Germline V gene sequence: CDR1 MNHNY, CDR2 SVGAGI (reference sequence). The CDR3 contains 16 residues. Trimming took 2 bases from V and 2 from J, leaving 10 bases between them. The CDR3 sequence: CASSYLQGTYNSPLHF. DNA for the CDR3: TGTGCCAGCAGTTACCTTCAGGGTACCTATAATTCACCCCTCCACTTT.

This chain joins TRBV7-9 and TRBJ2-4; 7 positions agree with TRBD1. Germline CDR1 SEHNR, CDR2 FQNEAQ (reference sequence). This CDR3 is 15 amino acids long. J was trimmed by 4 bases and V by 3 bases; bases with no gene match: 6. CDR3 residues: CASSFGGTEKNIQYF. The DNA for the CDR3 is TGTGCCAGCAGCTTTGGTGGGACAGAAAAAAACATTCAGTACTTC.

The chain uses TRBV7-9 and TRBJ1-6; the D gene is possibly TRBD1 (6 bases). Trimming removed 5 bases from V and 10 bases from J, with 21 bases in between. CDR3 length: 16 residues. The germline V gene encodes CDR1 SEHNR and CDR2 FQNEAQ (reference sequence). The CDR3: CASSPGQLLVESPLHF. For the CDR3, the DNA is TGTGCCAGCAGCCCAGGACAGCTGCTGGTGGAGTCACCCCTCCACTTT. Combining the CDR3 with reference TRBV7-9 and TRBJ1-6 gives the whole variable domain DTGVSQNPRHKITKRGQNVTFRCDPISEHNRLYWYRQTLGQGPEFLTYFQNEAQLEKSRLLSDRFSAERPKGSFSTLEIQRTEQGDSAMYLCASSPGQLLVESPLHFGNGTRLTVT.

The table lists this clone with a count of one. The rearrangement links TRBV7-9 to TRBJ2-5; perhaps TRBD2 as D (6 bases). The V and J ends lost 5 bases and 2 bases respectively, with 12 bases between them. The CDR3 runs to 14 residues. Germline V gene lookup returns CDR1 SEHNR and CDR2 FQNEAQ (reference sequence). The CDR3 region has the DNA TGTGCCAGCAGCGCCACACTAGCACAAGAGACCCAGTACTTC. Protein: CASSATLAQETQYF. The full variable domain, completed using reference TRBV7-9 and TRBJ2-5, is DTGVSQNPRHKITKRGQNVTFRCDPISEHNRLYWYRQTLGQGPEFLTYFQNEAQLEKSRLLSDRFSAERPKGSFSTLEIQRTEQGDSAMYLCASSATLAQETQYFGPGTRLLVL.

The V and J genes are TRBV3-1 (or the pseudogene TRBV3-2) and TRBJ1-3; D is undetermined. Germline assignment: CDR1 LGHDT and CDR2 YNNKEL (reference sequence). This CDR3 spans 15 amino acids. The V end lost 0 bases, the J end lost 0 bases, and 6 bases lay between the germline ends. The CDR3 coding sequence is TGTGCCAGCAGCCAAGATAGCAGCTCTGGAAACACCATATATTTT. The encoded protein is CASSQDSSSGNTIYF.

The chain couples TRBV2 to TRBJ1-1; 11 nucleotides agree with TRBD1. The V gene end was trimmed by 7 bases and the J gene end by 0 bases; junction bases not matched to a gene: 10. The CDR3 covers 17 residues. CDR1 and CDR2 from the germline V gene are SNHLY and FYNNEI. CDR3 region: CASTSGQGEFMNTEAFF. CDR3 coding DNA: TGTGCCAGCACCTCGGGACAGGGGGAATTTATGAACACTGAAGCTTTCTTT.

Only one count was recorded for this clone. The V call is TRBV20-1, the J call TRBJ2-7; TRBD2 might be the D (6 bases). The V and J ends lost 3 bases and 9 bases respectively, with 9 bases between them. The CDR3 sequence is 10 residues long. Germline loops: CDR1 DFQATT, CDR2 SNEGSKA (reference sequence). The CDR3 here is CSASRGWQYF. The CDR3 nucleotides are TGCAGTGCTAGTCGGGGGTGGCAGTACTTC.

The chain couples TRBV6-5 to TRBJ1-4, with D unresolved. The CDR3 runs to 14 residues. Germline-derived CDR1 and CDR2 are MNHEY and SVGAGI. V was pared by 2 bases and J by 8 bases, with 12 bases between. CDR3 loop: CASSYARPQEKLFF. The CDR3, as DNA: TGTGCCAGCAGTTACGCCCGCCCGCAGGAAAAACTGTTTTTT.

The gene calls are TRBV7-6 and TRBJ2-2, with TRBD2 matching over 9 bases. The CDR3 loop spans 16 amino acids. Germline lookup yields CDR1 SGHVS and CDR2 FNYEAQ. V dropped 5 bases and J dropped 4; count of bases not matched to a gene: 8. CDR3 in amino acids: CASSRLAGDGTGELFF. The CDR3 DNA reads as TGTGCCAGCAGCCGGTTAGCGGGGGACGGCACCGGGGAGCTGTTTTTT.

This rearrangement joins TRBV2 to TRBJ2-1; 10 bases map to TRBD1. The germline V gene has CDR1 SNHLY and CDR2 FYNNEI. Germline trimming cut 6 bases from V and 8 bases from J; bases unmatched to any gene: 4. The CDR3 runs to 13 residues. This CDR3 reads CASSATGGYEQFF. As DNA, the CDR3 is TGTGCCAGCAGCGCGACAGGGGGCTATGAGCAGTTCTTC.

V usage is TRBV5-5 and J usage is TRBJ1-2; D might be TRBD1 (5 bases). Germline lookup yields CDR1 SGHKS and CDR2 YYEKEE (reference sequence). Trimming took 0 bases from V and 8 from J, leaving 11 bases between them. The CDR3 spans 13 residues. Here the CDR3 reads CASSLAAGKGYTF. The DNA for the CDR3 is TGTGCCAGCAGCTTGGCTGCAGGGAAGGGCTACACCTTC.